Listed below are T cell receptor beta chains from one sample, sequenced in a study of long-term antiretroviral therapy in people with HIV. Generated by immunoSEQ multiplex PCR, the TCRdb table keeps only in-frame clones and is missing some. Among 11,000 or so clones listed, approximately 80% were seen once. The sequenced sample was unsorted PBMCs, obtained 1.2 years after starting antiretroviral therapy. These receptor sequences come from a man aged 35 to 55 with HIV. The CDR3 runs from the conserved cysteine through the conserved F or W. D genes are given only for firm matches. Only part of the rows carry a size: once, few, many, or a class if the clone is expanded.

j_gene: TRBJ1-6
v_gene: TRBV2
d_gene: NA
abundance: NA
CDR3nt: TGTGCCAGCAGCCTTGGGACTTACAGCTCCTATAATTCACCCCTCCACTTT
CDR3aa: CASSLGTYSSYNSPLHF

j_gene: TRBJ2-3
v_gene: TRBV9
d_gene: TRBD1
abundance: NA
CDR3nt: TGTGCCAGCAGTGCAGCCAGGGACAGAGCTAGCACAGATACGCAGTATTTT
CDR3aa: CASSAARDRASTDTQYF

j_gene: TRBJ2-4
v_gene: TRBV6-1
d_gene: NA
abundance: NA
CDR3nt: TGTGCCAGCAGTGAAAGGCCGATCCCGAACATTCAGTACTTC
CDR3aa: CASSERPIPNIQYF

j_gene: TRBJ1-6
v_gene: TRBV6-1
d_gene: NA
abundance: few
CDR3nt: TGTGCCAGCAGTGCCTCACTGACAAGCACGGCAGCGTCACCCCTCCACTTT
CDR3aa: CASSASLTSTAASPLHF

j_gene: TRBJ2-7
v_gene: TRBV4-3
d_gene: NA
abundance: NA
CDR3nt: TGCGCCAGCAGCCAAGCTAGCGCCTCCTCCTACGAGCAGTACTTC
CDR3aa: CASSQASASSYEQYF

j_gene: TRBJ1-1
v_gene: TRBV6-1
d_gene: TRBD1
abundance: NA
CDR3nt: TGTGCCAGCAGTGCTACAGGGGGTGCGGGACTAAAAGGGACTGAAGCTTTCTTT
CDR3aa: CASSATGGAGLKGTEAFF

j_gene: TRBJ2-2
v_gene: TRBV19
d_gene: TRBD1
abundance: NA
CDR3nt: TGTGCCAGTAGTACCAGGACAGGGTGGGCCGGGGAGCTGTTTTTT
CDR3aa: CASSTRTGWAGELFF

j_gene: TRBJ1-2
v_gene: TRBV19
d_gene: TRBD1
abundance: NA
CDR3nt: TGTGCCAGTAGTCGGGACAGGGGGCAGTTCTATGGCTACACCTTC
CDR3aa: CASSRDRGQFYGYTF

j_gene: TRBJ2-6
v_gene: TRBV28
d_gene: TRBD1
abundance: NA
CDR3nt: TGTGCCAGCAGCGAGGGGGCCTCTGGGGCCAACGTCCTGACTTTC
CDR3aa: CASSEGASGANVLTF

j_gene: TRBJ2-1
v_gene: TRBV6-5
d_gene: NA
abundance: NA
CDR3nt: TGTGCCAGCACTAGCTCCTACAATGAGCAGTTCTTC
CDR3aa: CASTSSYNEQFF

j_gene: TRBJ2-7
v_gene: TRBV6-5
d_gene: TRBD1
abundance: NA
CDR3nt: TGTGCCAACCCCCGGGACAGGGTATCCTACGAGCAGTACTTC
CDR3aa: CANPRDRVSYEQYF

j_gene: TRBJ2-3
v_gene: TRBV6-5
d_gene: TRBD1
abundance: once
CDR3nt: TGTGCCAGCAGTTATTCCCGGGACAGGGGGCCTGATACGCAGTATTTT
CDR3aa: CASSYSRDRGPDTQYF

j_gene: TRBJ2-1
v_gene: TRBV27
d_gene: NA
abundance: NA
CDR3nt: TGTGCCAGCCGTACCGGGGCAGTCAATGAGCAGTTCTTC
CDR3aa: CASRTGAVNEQFF

j_gene: TRBJ1-5
v_gene: TRBV10-2
d_gene: NA
abundance: NA
CDR3nt: TGCGCCAGCAGTGAGTCGACTGATAGCAATCAGCCCCAGCATTTT
CDR3aa: CASSESTDSNQPQHF

j_gene: TRBJ2-7
v_gene: TRBV5-1
d_gene: NA
abundance: NA
CDR3nt: TGCGCCAGCGCCCCGGGCGCCAGCTCCTACGAGCAGTACTTC
CDR3aa: CASAPGASSYEQYF

j_gene: TRBJ1-1
v_gene: TRBV5-8
d_gene: NA
abundance: NA
CDR3nt: TGTGCCAGCAGCTTGGAATTTCGGCAGGGAGGGGGTACTGAAGCTTTCTTT
CDR3aa: CASSLEFRQGGGTEAFF

j_gene: TRBJ2-7
v_gene: TRBV27
d_gene: TRBD1
abundance: NA
CDR3nt: TGTGCCAGCAGTGCACAGGGGGTTGTATACGAGCAGTACTTC
CDR3aa: CASSAQGVVYEQYF

j_gene: TRBJ2-3
v_gene: TRBV7-2
d_gene: NA
abundance: NA
CDR3nt: TGTGCCAGCAGCTTAACGGTTAGCACAGATACGCAGTATTTT
CDR3aa: CASSLTVSTDTQYF

j_gene: TRBJ2-3
v_gene: TRBV11-3
d_gene: NA
abundance: NA
CDR3nt: TGTGCCAGCAGCTTAGGTTCCACAGATACGCAGTATTTT
CDR3aa: CASSLGSTDTQYF

j_gene: TRBJ2-3
v_gene: TRBV2
d_gene: NA
abundance: NA
CDR3nt: TGTGCCTCAAAGGGCGGGGCTAGCACAGATACGCAGTATTTT
CDR3aa: CASKGGASTDTQYF